A single sample gave rise to the 15 T cell receptor beta chains below, sequenced in a study of T cell responses to AZD1222 COVID-19 vaccine. Profiling relied on immunoSEQ multiplex PCR, and the TCRdb table lists in-frame clones only, not all of them. This sample has 95,000 to 110,000 clones, with around 92% found just once. The sequences come from peripheral blood, collected on day 0 of AZD1222 vaccination. The receptor source for this set is an adult in good health.

This chain uses TRBV28 with TRBJ2-7, with D tentatively TRBD2 (7 bases). Germline CDR1 is MDHEN and CDR2 is SYDVKM. The CDR3 runs to 15 residues. V was cut by 6 bases and J by 0 bases, with 15 bases left in between. In DNA, the CDR3 is TGTGCCAGCAGGGGGGGGCAGGGTAGCTCCTACGAGCAGTACTTC. This codes for CASRGGQGSSYEQYF.

In DNA form, the CDR3 reads TGTGCCAGCAGTTCACCCCCGGAAGCGGGGCACACAGATACGCAGTATTTT. Translating it yields CASSSPPEAGHTDTQYF. The J gene is TRBJ2-3, the V gene TRBV28; 7 bases are a match to TRBD2. CDR3 size: 17 residues. V dropped 4 bases and J dropped 2; count of bases not matched to a gene: 12. CDR1 and CDR2 (germline): MDHEN, SYDVKM.

The chain combines TRBV5-1 with TRBJ2-1, with TRBD1 as a possible D gene (5 bases). Germline assignment: CDR1 SGHRS and CDR2 YFSETQ. V lost 0 bases, J lost 8 bases, and 12 bases lay in between. This CDR3 comprises 14 residues. CDR3 residues: CASSLGSIRDEQFF. The CDR3 region has the DNA TGCGCCAGCAGCTTGGGAAGTATCAGGGATGAGCAGTTCTTC.

This chain joins TRBV19 and TRBJ1-5; 11 positions match TRBD1. The CDR3 sequence is 17 residues long. Trimming removed 5 bases from V and 4 bases from J; junction bases left unmatched: 10. Germline V gene data show CDR1 as LNHDA and CDR2 as SQIVND (reference sequence). DNA of the CDR3: TGTGCCAGTAGTGGTGGACAGGGGGCGTCCCTTAATCAGCCCCAGCATTTT. It is translated as CASSGGQGASLNQPQHF.

CDR3 nucleotide sequence: TGTGCCATCAGTGGCGCCACGAACACTGAAGCTTTCTTT. Its protein is CAISGATNTEAFF. This rearrangement joins TRBV10-3 to TRBJ1-1; D gene ambiguous. Germline assignment: CDR1 ENHRY and CDR2 SYGVKD. The V end was cut by 4 bases, the J end by 1 base, with 7 bases between. This CDR3 is 13 amino acids long.

The rearrangement links TRBV20-1 to TRBJ2-5; possible D gene TRBD1, 5 bases. V was clipped by 5 bases and J by 7 bases, with 11 bases between them. The CDR3 spans 11 residues. Germline-derived CDR1 and CDR2 are DFQATT and SNEGSKA (reference sequence). This CDR3 is CSAWGSGTQYF. CDR3 DNA sequence: TGCAGTGCTTGGGGCTCTGGGACCCAGTACTTC.

V usage is TRBV24-1 and J usage is TRBJ2-7, with a tentative D call TRBD1 (7 bases). CDR1 is KGHDR, CDR2 SFDVKD, per germline. The V gene lost 4 bases and the J gene lost 6 bases, with 12 bases spanning the gap. The CDR3 length is 13 residues. The CDR3 DNA sequence: TGTGCCACCAGTGAGGGGCAGGGGGGCGAGCAGTACTTC. This encodes CATSEGQGGEQYF.

J is TRBJ1-1 and V is TRBV4-1, with D possibly matching TRBD1 (6 bases). The CDR3 spans 12 residues. CDR1 and CDR2 (germline): MGHRA, YSYEKL. Between the trimmed V and J ends, which lost 2 bases and 5 bases, there was a span of 6 bases. The CDR3 DNA reads TGCGCCAGCAGCCAAAGGGGGACTGAAGCTTTCTTT. Protein product: CASSQRGTEAFF.

This chain uses TRBV5-1 with TRBJ2-1; 8 bases are a match to TRBD2. The V gene's germline CDR1 is SGHRS and CDR2 YFSETQ. This CDR3 contains 16 residues. With V trimmed by 3 bases and J by 5 bases, 10 bases remained unmatched. As DNA, the CDR3 is TGCGCCAGCAGCTGGAATGCCGGGACTAGAGACAATGAGCAGTTCTTC. Protein: CASSWNAGTRDNEQFF.

The sample holds one count of this clone. The chain is built from TRBV28 and TRBJ1-2; 7 bases are a match to TRBD1. Germline-derived CDR1 and CDR2 are MDHEN and SYDVKM. The V and J ends lost 5 bases and 1 base, in that order; junction bases with no gene match: 10. CDR3 length: 16 amino acids. For the CDR3, the DNA is TGTGCCAGCAGTCCCCAAACCGGACAGGTTAACTATGGCTACACCTTC. Amino acid sequence: CASSPQTGQVNYGYTF.

This rearrangement joins TRBV19 to TRBJ1-5; the D gene is possibly TRBD1 (5 bases). V was pared by 5 bases and J by 3 bases, with 17 bases between. CDR3 size: 16 residues. Germline V gene sequence: CDR1 LNHDA, CDR2 SQIVND (reference sequence). The CDR3 DNA sequence: TGTGCCAGTAGTTTTTCTCCGGGACGGTCCAATCAGCCCCAGCATTTT. This encodes CASSFSPGRSNQPQHF. Using reference TRBV19 and TRBJ1-5 for the parts outside the CDR3, the full variable domain is DGGITQSPKYLFRKEGQNVTLSCEQNLNHDAMYWYRQDPGQGLRLIYYSQIVNDFQKGDIAEGYSVSREKKESFPLTVTSAQKNPTAFYLCASSFSPGRSNQPQHFGDGTRLSIL.

This sequence joins TRBV30 and TRBJ1-4, with D possibly matching TRBD1 (6 bases). Trimming removed 2 bases at V and 4 bases at J, with 14 bases between. The germline V gene has CDR1 GTSNPN and CDR2 SVGIG (reference sequence). This CDR3 region has 15 residues. The CDR3 sequence: CAWSLSGQINEKLFF. For the CDR3, the DNA is TGTGCCTGGAGTCTATCGGGACAAATTAATGAAAAACTGTTTTTT.

J is TRBJ2-3 and V is TRBV28; 11 nucleotides match TRBD2. The CDR3 consists of 15 residues. From germline, CDR1 is MDHEN and CDR2 SYDVKM. V was clipped by 8 bases and J by 4 bases; unmatched bases: 8. The CDR3 is CASLAGGDGADTQYF. The CDR3 coding sequence is TGTGCCAGCTTAGCGGGAGGGGATGGGGCAGATACGCAGTATTTT.

This clone has just a few counts. The chain joins TRBV19 to TRBJ2-7; D is perhaps TRBD1 or TRBD2 (5 bases each). V lost 5 bases and J lost 3, with 17 bases in between. The CDR3 spans 15 residues. CDR1 LNHDA and CDR2 SQIVND come from the germline V gene (reference sequence). The CDR3: CASSLRGRAVYEQYF. The CDR3 DNA reads TGTGCCAGTAGTCTCCGGGGACGGGCCGTCTACGAGCAGTACTTC.

The rearrangement joins TRBV19 to TRBJ1-2; a possible D gene is TRBD1 (5 bases). The CDR3 consists of 14 residues. Germline loops: CDR1 LNHDA, CDR2 SQIVND (reference sequence). V lost 9 bases and J 0 bases, leaving 14 bases between the germline ends. CDR3 nucleotide sequence: TGTGCCAGCTCTACCTGGGGCACTAACTATGGCTACACCTTC. This gives the protein CASSTWGTNYGYTF.